This T cell receptor (beta chain) was identified in a study of beta chain features in type 1 diabetes. Study observations and caveats: At VDJ recombination sites, type 1 diabetes patients had fewer insertions and more deleted nucleotides.

Remarks on this clone: No antigen is known for it.

cDNA synthesis used the whole RNA isolate, giving expressed TCRB sequences. TCRdb's copy holds only in-frame clones and misses some; the assay was immunoSEQ multiplex PCR. In the table there are approximately 160,000 clones, about 7.3% of which are singletons. Via the markers CD45RO/CCR7/CD25/CD127/CD95/CD27, stem cell-like memory, regulatory, central memory and naive CD4+ cells were sorted. CDR3 length: 14 amino acids. J lost 2 bases, V lost 3 bases, and 3 bases had no gene match. Looked up from germline, CDR1 is SGHAT and CDR2 is FQNNGV. The TCR sequence derives from a man in his late teens or twenties in good health. The sequenced material came from central memory CD4+ T cells from blood. The gene calls are TRBV11-2 and TRBJ2-5; 7 positions agree with TRBD1. The CDR3 reads CASSFQGQQETQYF. The CDR3 DNA sequence: TGTGCCAGCAGCTTCCAGGGACAGCAAGAGACCCAGTACTTC.